This T cell receptor (beta chain) derives from a study of cytomegalovirus exposure and HLA in healthy donors. Study at large: In a later analysis, the roughly 120 validation repertoires were reported to have used the same platform as the roughly 610 first-cohort repertoires.

Study-wide points: In vitro testing confirmed a few CMV-associated chains as specific for CMV antigens. The study flagged some 170 TCR beta chains as cytomegalovirus-associated. Reports showed the classifier diagnosing cytomegalovirus status with high specificity and sensitivity.

Notes on this clone: Its specificity is unknown.

This CDR3 region has 13 residues. Per the germline V gene, CDR1 is SGHKS and CDR2 is YYEKEE (reference sequence). Trimming took 2 bases from V and 6 from J, leaving 9 bases between them. Data came from immunoSEQ multiplex PCR; TCRdb stores just in-frame clones and leaves some out. The data show fewer than 90,000 clones, with approximately 95% seen just once and roughly 3.3% held by the top ten. The TCR was taken from a young woman in good health and CMV-seropositive. Sequencing used PBMCs. V usage is TRBV5-5 and J usage is TRBJ1-5; D gene ambiguous. The CDR3 DNA follows: TGTGCCAGCAGCTTAGAGAGAGGTCAGCCCCAGCATTTT. It specifies CASSLERGQPQHF.